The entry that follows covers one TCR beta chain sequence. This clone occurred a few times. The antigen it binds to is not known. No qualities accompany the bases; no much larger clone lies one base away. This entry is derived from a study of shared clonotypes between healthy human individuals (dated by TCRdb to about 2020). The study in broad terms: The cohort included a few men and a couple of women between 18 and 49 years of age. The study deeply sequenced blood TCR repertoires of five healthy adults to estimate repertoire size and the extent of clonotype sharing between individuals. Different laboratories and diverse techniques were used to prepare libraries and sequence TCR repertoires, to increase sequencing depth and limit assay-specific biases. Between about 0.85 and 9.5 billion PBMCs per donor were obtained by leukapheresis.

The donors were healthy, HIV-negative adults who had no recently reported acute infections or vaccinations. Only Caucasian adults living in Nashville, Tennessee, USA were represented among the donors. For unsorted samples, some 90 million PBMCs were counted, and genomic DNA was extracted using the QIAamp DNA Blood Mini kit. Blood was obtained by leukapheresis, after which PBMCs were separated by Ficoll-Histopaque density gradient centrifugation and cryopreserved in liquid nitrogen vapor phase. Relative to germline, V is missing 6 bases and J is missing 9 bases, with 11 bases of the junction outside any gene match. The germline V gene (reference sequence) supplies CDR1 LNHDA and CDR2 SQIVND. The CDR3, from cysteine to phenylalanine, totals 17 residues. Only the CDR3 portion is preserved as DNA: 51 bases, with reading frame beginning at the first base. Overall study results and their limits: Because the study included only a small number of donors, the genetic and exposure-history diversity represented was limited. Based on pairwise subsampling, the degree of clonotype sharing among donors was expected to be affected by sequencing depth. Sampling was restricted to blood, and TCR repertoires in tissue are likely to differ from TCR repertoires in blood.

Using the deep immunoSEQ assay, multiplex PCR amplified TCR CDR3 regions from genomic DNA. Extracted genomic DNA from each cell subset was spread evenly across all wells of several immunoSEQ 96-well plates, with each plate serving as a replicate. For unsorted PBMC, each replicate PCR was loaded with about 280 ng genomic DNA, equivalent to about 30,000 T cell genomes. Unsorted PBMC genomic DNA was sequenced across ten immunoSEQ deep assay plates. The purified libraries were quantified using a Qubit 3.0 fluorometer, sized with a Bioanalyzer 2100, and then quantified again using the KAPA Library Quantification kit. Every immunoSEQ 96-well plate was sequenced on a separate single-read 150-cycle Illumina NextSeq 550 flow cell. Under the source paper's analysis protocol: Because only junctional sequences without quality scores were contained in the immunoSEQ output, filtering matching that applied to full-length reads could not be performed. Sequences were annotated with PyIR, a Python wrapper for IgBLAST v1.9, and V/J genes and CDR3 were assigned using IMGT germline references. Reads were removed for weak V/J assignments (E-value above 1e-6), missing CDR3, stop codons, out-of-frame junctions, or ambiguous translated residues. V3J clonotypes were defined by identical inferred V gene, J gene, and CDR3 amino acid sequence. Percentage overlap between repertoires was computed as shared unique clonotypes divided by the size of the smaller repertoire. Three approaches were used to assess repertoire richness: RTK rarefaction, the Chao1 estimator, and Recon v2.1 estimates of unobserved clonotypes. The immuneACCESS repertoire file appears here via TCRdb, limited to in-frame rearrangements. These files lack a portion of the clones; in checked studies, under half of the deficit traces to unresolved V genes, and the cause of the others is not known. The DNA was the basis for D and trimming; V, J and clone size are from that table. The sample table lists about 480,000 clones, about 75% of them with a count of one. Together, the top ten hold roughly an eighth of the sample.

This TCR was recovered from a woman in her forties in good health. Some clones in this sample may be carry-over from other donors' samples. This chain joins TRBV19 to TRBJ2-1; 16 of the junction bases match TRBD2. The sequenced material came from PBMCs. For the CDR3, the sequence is CASSVGTSGRAAFEQFF. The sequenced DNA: TGTGCCAGTAGCGTTGGGACTAGCGGGAGGGCCGCTTTTGAGCAGTTCTTC.